Presented here are 22 T cell receptor beta chains from one specimen sequenced in a study of shared clonotypes between healthy human individuals. Sequencing was performed with immunoSEQ multiplex PCR; in TCRdb, only in-frame clones are kept and a portion is missing. The repertoire consists of 800,000 to 950,000 clones, with 90% to 97% occurring once and the leading ten covering under 0.3%. Terminally differentiated effector memory CD45RA+ cells were left out of the naive CD8 fraction, which was CD45RO-negative and positively selected for CCR7. The source material was naive CD8+ T cells sorted from blood. The receptors shown here come from a man aged 30 to 39 in good health.

The table lists this clone with a few counts. The sample holds other DNA sequences that translate to the same CDR3. J is TRBJ1-2 and V is TRBV6-5; 10 bases map to TRBD1. CDR1 is MNHEY, CDR2 SVGAGI, per germline. The trim removed 3 bases at V and 5 bases at J, leaving 3 bases unmatched. The CDR3 sequence is 14 residues long. The CDR3 DNA reads as TGTGCCAGCAGTTATTCGGGACAGGGGTATGGCTACACCTTC. Amino acids: CASSYSGQGYGYTF.

V gene TRBV30 combines with J gene TRBJ2-2; D call uncertain. CDR1 and CDR2 (germline): GTSNPN, SVGIG (reference sequence). Trimming left V 0 bases short and J 5 bases short, with 7 bases between. The CDR3 is 13 residues long. The CDR3 is CAWSVGRTGELFF. CDR3 sequence (DNA): TGTGCCTGGAGTGTAGGACGAACCGGGGAGCTGTTTTTT.

This chain links TRBV10-3 with TRBJ2-3; D is uncertain. CDR1 ENHRY and CDR2 SYGVKD come from the germline V gene. With 5 bases removed from V and 2 bases from J, the gap between germline ends came to 14 bases. The CDR3 totals 15 residues. In DNA, the CDR3 is TGTGCCATCAGTCAACCTTTTGGGCCCACAGATACGCAGTATTTT. Translated: CAISQPFGPTDTQYF.

This sequence joins TRBV7-8 and TRBJ2-1; D might be TRBD2 (5 bases). Trimming left V 5 bases short and J 4 bases short, with 18 bases between. Germline loops: CDR1 SGHVS, CDR2 FQNEAQ. The CDR3 is 16 residues long. In DNA, the CDR3 is TGTGCCAGCAGCCGAGTTCCTGTCGGGGAATACAATGAGCAGTTCTTC. Residues: CASSRVPVGEYNEQFF.

The V gene is TRBV27, the J gene TRBJ2-4; 8 bases fit TRBD1. CDR3 length: 16 residues. Germline V gene lookup returns CDR1 MNHEY and CDR2 SMNVEV (reference sequence). With V trimmed by 2 bases and J by 3 bases, 6 bases remained unmatched. The CDR3 DNA sequence: TGTGCCAGCAGTTTACAACAGGGGGACGGCAAAAACATTCAGTACTTC. Translating it yields CASSLQQGDGKNIQYF.

The chain employs TRBV30 and TRBJ1-2; possible D gene TRBD1, 6 bases. V was pared by 4 bases and J by 4 bases, with 13 bases between. The CDR3 has 13 amino acids. Germline CDR1 is GTSNPN and CDR2 is SVGIG (reference sequence). CDR3 sequence reads: CAWNKQGFYGYTF. The CDR3 bases are TGTGCCTGGAATAAACAGGGTTTCTATGGCTACACCTTC.

This rearrangement joins TRBV15 to TRBJ2-3, with D hard to call. The germline V gene has CDR1 LNHNV and CDR2 YYDKDF (reference sequence). This CDR3 spans 15 amino acids. The germline V and J ends were trimmed by 0 bases and 0 bases, with 7 bases remaining between them. CDR3 loop: CATSRDPMSTDTQYF. CDR3 nucleotides: TGTGCCACCAGCAGAGATCCCATGAGCACAGATACGCAGTATTTT.

The chain is built from TRBV28 and TRBJ1-5; 7 bases agree with TRBD1. Germline trimming cut 5 bases from V and 6 bases from J; bases unmatched to any gene: 10. Germline loops: CDR1 MDHEN, CDR2 SYDVKM. This CDR3 is 15 amino acids long. In DNA, the CDR3 is TGTGCCAGCAGTCTCACAGGGGAGAGAGGTCAGCCCCAGCATTTT. Encoded protein: CASSLTGERGQPQHF.

The chain carries TRBV9 and TRBJ1-5; D gene unclear. CDR3 length: 15 residues. The V and J ends lost 2 bases and 11 bases respectively, with 20 bases between them. Germline CDR1 is SGDLS and CDR2 is YYNGEE. The DNA of the CDR3 is TGTGCCAGCAGCGTGAGGGTAGAACGAAGGTTGGCCCAGCATTTT. This encodes CASSVRVERRLAQHF. Filled out from reference TRBV9 and TRBJ1-5, the complete variable domain reads DSGVTQTPKHLITATGQRVTLRCSPRSGDLSVYWYQQSLDQGLQFLIQYYNGEERAKGNILERFSAQQFPDLHSELNLSSLELGDSALYFCASSVRVERRLAQHFGDGTRLSIL.

The V and J genes are TRBV6-5 and TRBJ2-7, with 7 nucleotides matching TRBD1. The CDR3 contains 14 residues. CDR1 MNHEY and CDR2 SVGAGI come from the germline V gene. Trimming took 3 bases from V and 4 from J; bases not matched to a gene: 6. CDR3 residues: CASSYQGQLYEQYF. The CDR3, as DNA: TGTGCCAGCAGTTATCAGGGACAGCTTTACGAGCAGTACTTC.

The CDR3 DNA reads TGTGCCACCCACGAAGCGGCTGACCAAGAGACCCAGTACTTC. Translating it yields CATHEAADQETQYF. V is TRBV6-5 and J is TRBJ2-5; D perhaps matches TRBD2 (5 bases). The germline V and J ends were trimmed by 10 bases and 0 bases, with 15 bases remaining between them. The V gene's germline CDR1 is MNHEY and CDR2 SVGAGI. The CDR3 has 14 amino acids.

V and J are TRBV7-2 and TRBJ1-2; D is unclear. The length of the CDR3 is 15 residues. V was clipped by 1 base and J by 2 bases, with 11 bases between them. Per the germline V gene, CDR1 is SGHTA and CDR2 is FQGNSA. Written as DNA, the CDR3 is TGTGCCAGCAGCTTAGGGCCTCAGGAGAACTATGGCTACACCTTC. Its protein product is CASSLGPQENYGYTF.

This sequence joins TRBV4-1 and TRBJ2-3, with 8 nucleotides matching TRBD2. Per germline, CDR1 MGHRA and CDR2 YSYEKL. This CDR3 has 17 amino acids. V gave up 7 bases and J gave up 3 bases; unmatched junction bases: 15. The CDR3 loop reads CASTPGTRSSVTDTQYF. In DNA form, the CDR3 reads TGCGCCAGCACCCCCGGGACTAGGAGCTCGGTTACAGATACGCAGTATTTT.

This clone was seen only once. V is TRBV27 and J is TRBJ1-1; D uncertain. The CDR3 covers 13 residues. Trimming removed 3 bases from V and 3 bases from J, with 8 bases in between. CDR1 is MNHEY, CDR2 SMNVEV, per germline (reference sequence). As DNA, the CDR3 is TGTGCCAGCAGTTTTTCTACCTACACTGAAGCTTTCTTT. It codes for CASSFSTYTEAFF.

The V and J genes are TRBV11-2 and TRBJ2-2, with 10 bases matching TRBD1. The CDR3 contains 15 residues. The ends lost 2 bases at V and 6 bases at J; junction bases unmatched: 3. CDR1 and CDR2 from the germline V gene are SGHAT and FQNNGV. The CDR3 DNA follows: TGTGCCAGCAGCTTAAGACAGGGGGCGTCCGGGGAGCTGTTTTTT. Its protein is CASSLRQGASGELFF.

Here the CDR3 DNA reads TGTGCCAGCAGCTTAGGGTTAGCGGGGTACAATGAGCAGTTCTTC. It yields the protein CASSLGLAGYNEQFF. The chain joins TRBV11-3 to TRBJ2-1; 8 nucleotides line up with TRBD2. V dropped 1 base and J dropped 4; count of bases not matched to a gene: 3. Germline CDR1 is SGHNT and CDR2 is YENEEA. The CDR3 consists of 15 residues. Variable domain in full (rest from reference TRBV11-3 and TRBJ2-1): EAGVVQSPRYKIIEKKQPVAFWCNPISGHNTLYWYLQNLGQGPELLIRYENEEAVDDSQLPKDRFSAERLKGVDSTLKIQPAELGDSAVYLCASSLGLAGYNEQFFGPGTRLTVL.

The chain couples TRBV27 to TRBJ2-7; D possibly corresponds to TRBD1 (5 bases). CDR3 size: 16 residues. Germline CDR1 and CDR2: MNHEY and SMNVEV (reference sequence). Deletions cut 3 bases from V and 4 bases from J, with 19 bases between. CDR3 DNA: TGTGCCAGCAGTTTCCAGACAGAACCCGGCCCTTACGAGCAGTACTTC. Translated: CASSFQTEPGPYEQYF.

The gene calls are TRBV7-2 and TRBJ2-1; a weak D match, TRBD1 (5 bases). V lost 4 bases and J lost 4, with 11 bases in between. Germline V CDR1 and CDR2: SGHTA, FQGNSA. The CDR3 is made up of 14 amino acids. This CDR3 is CASSSGQIYNEQFF. The CDR3 DNA reads TGTGCCAGCAGCTCAGGACAAATTTACAATGAGCAGTTCTTC.

The chain combines TRBV5-1 with TRBJ2-7, with 7 bases identical to TRBD1. After removal of 3 bases from V and 3 bases from J, the junction contained 3 bases not matched to a gene. The CDR3 totals 13 residues. Germline V lookup: CDR1 SGHRS, CDR2 YFSETQ. The chain's CDR3 is CASSYGTVYEQYF. The CDR3 DNA sequence: TGCGCCAGCAGCTACGGGACAGTCTACGAGCAGTACTTC.

The chain has TRBV5-1 and TRBJ2-5, with TRBD2 identical over 10 bases. Per the germline V gene, CDR1 is SGHRS and CDR2 is YFSETQ. Losses at the gene ends were 4 bases for V and 3 bases for J; bases not matched to a gene: 6. The CDR3 runs to 15 residues. The CDR3 here is CASSQGLAPKETQYF. CDR3 nucleotides: TGCGCCAGCAGCCAGGGACTAGCGCCTAAAGAGACCCAGTACTTC. Using reference TRBV5-1 and TRBJ2-5 for the parts outside the CDR3, the full variable domain is KAGVTQTPRYLIKTRGQQVTLSCSPISGHRSVSWYQQTPGQGLQFLFEYFSETQRNKGNFPGRFSGRQFSNSRSEMNVSTLELGDSALYLCASSQGLAPKETQYFGPGTRLLVL.

The gene calls are TRBV7-8 and TRBJ2-1; 8 bases align to TRBD2. The CDR3 sequence is 17 residues long. CDR1 SGHVS and CDR2 FQNEAQ come from the germline V gene. The V segment lost 5 bases and the J segment 9 bases; nucleotides outside the gene matches: 18. CDR3 DNA: TGTGCCAGCAGCCCGACCTTGCCGGGACTAGTTGTCGGTGAGCAGTTCTTC. Amino acid sequence: CASSPTLPGLVVGEQFF.

Notes on this clone: The same CDR3 arises from other DNA sequences in this sample as well. V usage is TRBV7-6 and J usage is TRBJ2-3; 10 bases fit TRBD1. The CDR3 loop spans 15 amino acids. The ends lost 6 bases at V and 1 base at J; junction bases unmatched: 4. Germline V gene sequence: CDR1 SGHVS, CDR2 FNYEAQ. This chain's CDR3 is CASSWTGGGTDTQYF. For the CDR3, the DNA is TGTGCCAGCAGTTGGACAGGGGGGGGCACAGATACGCAGTATTTT.